Listed below are T cell receptor beta chains from one sample, sequenced in a study of blood T cells in healthy people across ages. A single record per CDR3 protein comes from TCRdb applying MiXCR to the 5' RACE reads. This table has some 880,000 distinct CDR3 sequences, around 34% appearing once. The sequencing sample was made of blood. These receptors were collected from a man between 18 and 29 years old in good health. Both conserved end residues are part of each CDR3. A D gene is named only where the DNA matches it firmly. Clone size is shown for a subset of rows, as once, few, many or a class of expanded clone.

v_call	d_call	clone_size	j_call	cdr3_aa	cdr3_nt
TRBV14	-	-	TRBJ2-1	CASSPRQGSDNEQFF	TGTGCCAGCAGCCCCCGCCAGGGTAGCGACAATGAGCAGTTCTTC
TRBV7-8	TRBD2	many	TRBJ2-5	CASSSRLARTQYF	TGTGCCAGCAGCTCCCGACTAGCCCGGACCCAGTACTTC
TRBV5-4	-	few	TRBJ2-7	CASSQGEGLNYEQYF	TGTGCCAGCAGCCAGGGGGAGGGACTGAACTACGAGCAGTACTTC
TRBV4-2	TRBD2	-	TRBJ2-2	CASSPGTSGTGELFF	TGTGCCAGCAGCCCCGGGACTAGCGGGACCGGGGAGCTGTTTTTT
TRBV29-1	TRBD1	few	TRBJ2-2	CSIGQGGNTGELFF	TGCAGCATCGGACAGGGGGGAAACACCGGGGAGCTGTTTTTT
TRBV6-5	-	once	TRBJ1-1	CASSYGEGGAEAFF	TGTGCCAGCAGTTACGGAGAGGGCGGGGCTGAAGCTTTCTTT
TRBV20-1	-	-	TRBJ1-2	CSARDRPTHGYTF	TGCAGTGCTAGAGATCGGCCAACCCATGGCTACACCTTC
TRBV12-3/TRBV12-4	-	-	TRBJ2-3	CASTRVADTQYF	TGTGCCAGCACTCGAGTCGCAGATACGCAGTATTTT
TRBV12-3/TRBV12-4	TRBD2	few	TRBJ2-1	CASSSGLAGGQGLYNEQFF	TGCGCCAGCAGTTCTGGACTAGCGGGGGGGCAGGGTTTGTACAATGAGCAGTTCTTC
TRBV20-1	TRBD2	-	TRBJ2-3	CSARESSGDLDTQYF	TGCAGTGCTAGAGAGTCTAGCGGGGATTTAGATACGCAGTATTTT
TRBV20-1	-	few	TRBJ1-1	CSARVSNTEAFF	TGCAGTGCTAGAGTCTCGAACACTGAAGCTTTCTTT
TRBV6-2/TRBV6-3	-	few	TRBJ1-2	CASTDGRVYGYTF	TGTGCCAGCACCGACGGCCGGGTATATGGCTACACCTTC
TRBV5-1	-	few	TRBJ1-1	CASSQLGYTEAFF	TGCGCCAGCAGCCAGCTGGGGTACACTGAAGCTTTCTTT
TRBV7-2	-	-	TRBJ1-2	CASSSRQGRKYSYGYTF	TGTGCCAGCAGCTCAAGGCAGGGGCGAAAATATTCCTATGGCTACACCTTC
TRBV20-1	TRBD2	-	TRBJ2-1	CSAEMGSSGEETQFF	TGCAGTGCTGAAATGGGCTCTAGCGGGGAGGAGACCCAGTTCTTC
TRBV7-9	-	-	TRBJ2-1	CASSLEISEQFF	TGTGCCAGCAGCTTAGAAATAAGTGAGCAGTTCTTC
TRBV29-1	TRBD1	-	TRBJ1-5	CSVKGQGEQPQHF	TGCAGCGTTAAGGGACAGGGAGAACAGCCCCAGCATTTT
TRBV14	TRBD1	-	TRBJ1-4	CASSQGTGELGKLFF	TGTGCCAGCAGCCAAGGGACAGGGGAATTGGGAAAACTGTTTTTT
TRBV4-2	-	-	TRBJ1-1	CASSPTDTLNTEAFF	TGTGCCAGCAGCCCTACGGACACACTGAACACTGAAGCTTTCTTT
TRBV2	TRBD1	-	TRBJ1-5	CASREPDRGNQPQHF	TGTGCCAGCAGAGAACCGGACAGGGGCAATCAGCCCCAGCATTTT
TRBV12-3/TRBV12-4	TRBD2	many	TRBJ2-1	CASSLEGLAGDEQFF	TGTGCCAGCAGCCTTGAGGGACTAGCGGGGGATGAGCAGTTCTTC
TRBV20-1	-	-	TRBJ1-6	CSAGDTNLSPLHF	TGCAGTGCTGGCGACACCAACCTTTCACCCCTCCACTTT
TRBV7-6	-	-	TRBJ2-1	CASSLPPPGSYNEQFF	TGTGCCAGCAGCTTACCCCCCCCTGGCTCCTACAATGAGCAGTTCTTC
TRBV9	-	few	TRBJ2-3	CASSVSGIDTQYF	TGTGCCAGCAGCGTATCGGGCATAGATACGCAGTATTTT
TRBV2	TRBD1	-	TRBJ1-2	CASRINRGDYGYTF	TGTGCCAGCAGGATTAACAGGGGGGACTATGGCTACACCTTC
TRBV7-3	TRBD2	-	TRBJ2-1	CASSLIASGGGEQFF	TGTGCCAGCAGCTTAATCGCTAGCGGGGGAGGTGAGCAGTTCTTC
TRBV12-3/TRBV12-4	-	-	TRBJ1-3	CASSRLGGFGNTIYF	TGTGCCAGCAGCCGCCTGGGAGGGTTCGGAAACACCATATATTTT
TRBV6-4	-	-	TRBJ2-2	CASSGSNTGELFF	TGTGCCAGCAGTGGGTCGAACACCGGGGAGCTGTTTTTT
TRBV5-1	-	-	TRBJ1-6	CASSLGTNNSPLHF	TGCGCCAGCAGCTTGGGGACAAATAATTCACCCCTCCACTTT
TRBV9	-	few	TRBJ2-5	CASSARADSRETQYF	TGTGCCAGCAGCGCGAGGGCGGACAGTCGGGAGACCCAGTACTTC
TRBV20-1	TRBD1	-	TRBJ2-5	CSATGGNEQYF	TGCAGTGCTACAGGGGGCAATGAGCAGTACTTC
TRBV20-1	TRBD2	-	TRBJ2-5	CSARDSGLAVSWETQYF	TGCAGTGCTAGAGATTCCGGACTAGCGGTGTCCTGGGAGACCCAGTACTTC
TRBV20-1	-	many	TRBJ1-2	CSADEGTNYGYTF	TGCAGTGCGGATGAGGGGACTAACTATGGCTACACCTTC
TRBV30	TRBD1	-	TRBJ1-2	CAWSDGTDDGYTF	TGTGCCTGGAGCGACGGGACAGACGATGGCTACACCTTC
TRBV4-1	-	few	TRBJ2-2	CASSQGENTGELFF	TGCGCCAGCAGCCAGGGGGAGAACACCGGGGAGCTGTTTTTT
TRBV10-3	TRBD1	-	TRBJ2-3	CAIGESGQGNFDTTDTQYF	TGTGCCATCGGTGAGTCGGGACAGGGAAACTTCGATACTACAGATACGCAGTATTTT
TRBV5-1	TRBD1	once	TRBJ1-1	CASFADRADTEAFF	TGCGCCAGTTTTGCGGACAGGGCGGACACTGAAGCTTTCTTT
TRBV20-1	-	-	TRBJ1-2	CSAPSSAAGYGYTF	TGCAGTGCTCCCTCCTCGGCGGCGGGCTATGGCTACACCTTC